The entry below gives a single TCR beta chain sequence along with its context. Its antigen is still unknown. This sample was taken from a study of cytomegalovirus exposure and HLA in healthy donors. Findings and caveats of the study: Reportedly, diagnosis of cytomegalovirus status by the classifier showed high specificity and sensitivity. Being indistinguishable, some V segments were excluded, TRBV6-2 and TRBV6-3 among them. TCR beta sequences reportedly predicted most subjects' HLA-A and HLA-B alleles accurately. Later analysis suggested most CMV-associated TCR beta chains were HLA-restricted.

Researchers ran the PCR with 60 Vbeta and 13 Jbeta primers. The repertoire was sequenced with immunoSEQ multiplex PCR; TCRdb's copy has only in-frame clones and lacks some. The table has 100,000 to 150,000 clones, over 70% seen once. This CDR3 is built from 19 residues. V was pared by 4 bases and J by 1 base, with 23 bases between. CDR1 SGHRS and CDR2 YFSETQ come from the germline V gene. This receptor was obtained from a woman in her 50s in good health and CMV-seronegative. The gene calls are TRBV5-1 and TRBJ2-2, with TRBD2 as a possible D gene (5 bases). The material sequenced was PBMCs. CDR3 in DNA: TGCGCCAGCAGCCCTCGGACGTCGGGGATCATGGTGAACACCGGGGAGCTGTTTTTT. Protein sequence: CASSPRTSGIMVNTGELFF.